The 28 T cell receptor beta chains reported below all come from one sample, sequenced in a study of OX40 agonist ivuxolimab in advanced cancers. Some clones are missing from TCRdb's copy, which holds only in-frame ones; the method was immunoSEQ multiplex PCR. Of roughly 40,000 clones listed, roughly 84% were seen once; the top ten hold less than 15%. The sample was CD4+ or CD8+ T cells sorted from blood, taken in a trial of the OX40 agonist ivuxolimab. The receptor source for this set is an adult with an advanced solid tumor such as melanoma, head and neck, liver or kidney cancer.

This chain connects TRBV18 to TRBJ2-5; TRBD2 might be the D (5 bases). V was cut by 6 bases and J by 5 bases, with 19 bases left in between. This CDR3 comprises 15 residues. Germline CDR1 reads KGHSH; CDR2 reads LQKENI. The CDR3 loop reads CASSSLASAGETQYF. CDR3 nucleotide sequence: TGTGCCAGCTCGTCCTTGGCCTCGGCGGGTGAGACCCAGTACTTC.

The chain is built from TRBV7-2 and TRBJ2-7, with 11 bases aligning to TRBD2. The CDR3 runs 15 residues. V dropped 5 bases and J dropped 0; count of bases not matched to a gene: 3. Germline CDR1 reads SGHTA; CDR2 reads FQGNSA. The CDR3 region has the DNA TGTGCCAGCAGCCAAACTAGCGGGAGCTCCTACGAGCAGTACTTC. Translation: CASSQTSGSSYEQYF.

The CDR3 protein is CASSVNTDTQYF. The CDR3 nucleotides are TGTGCCAGCAGTGTTAACACAGATACGCAGTATTTT. V and J are TRBV2 and TRBJ2-3; the D is unclear. CDR1 SNHLY and CDR2 FYNNEI come from the germline V gene. This CDR3 contains 12 residues. With 4 bases removed from V and 2 bases from J, the gap between germline ends came to 4 bases. Variable domain in full (rest from reference TRBV2 and TRBJ2-3): EPEVTQTPSHQVTQMGQEVILRCVPISNHLYFYWYRQILGQKVEFLVSFYNNEISEKSEIFDDQFSVERPDGSNFTLKIRSTKLEDSAMYFCASSVNTDTQYFGPGTRLTVL.

The CDR3 region is CATSGRLVNTEAFF. The DNA for the CDR3 is TGTGCCACCAGCGGCCGGTTGGTGAACACTGAAGCTTTCTTT. The genes are TRBV15 and TRBJ1-1; D is unresolved. The CDR3 totals 14 residues. V gave up 5 bases and J gave up 0 bases, with 10 bases separating them. Germline V CDR1 and CDR2: LNHNV, YYDKDF (reference sequence).

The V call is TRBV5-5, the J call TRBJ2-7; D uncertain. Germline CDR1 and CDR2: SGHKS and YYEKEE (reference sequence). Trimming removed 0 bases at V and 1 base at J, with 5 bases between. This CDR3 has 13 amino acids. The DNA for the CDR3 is TGTGCCAGCAGCTTGGTCCTATCCTACGAGCAGTACTTC. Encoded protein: CASSLVLSYEQYF.

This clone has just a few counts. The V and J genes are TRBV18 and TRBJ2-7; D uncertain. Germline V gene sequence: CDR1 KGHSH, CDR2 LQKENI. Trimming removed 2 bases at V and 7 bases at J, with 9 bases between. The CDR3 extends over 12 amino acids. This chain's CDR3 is CASSPSGREQYF. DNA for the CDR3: TGTGCCAGCTCACCATCCGGCCGGGAGCAGTACTTC.

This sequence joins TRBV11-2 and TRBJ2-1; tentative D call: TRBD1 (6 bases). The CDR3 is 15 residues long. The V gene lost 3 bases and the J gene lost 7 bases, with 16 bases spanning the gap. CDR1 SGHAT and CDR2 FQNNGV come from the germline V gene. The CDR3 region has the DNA TGTGCCAGCAGCTTCTTACAGGGCCCCGCGAATGAGCAGTTCTTC. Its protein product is CASSFLQGPANEQFF. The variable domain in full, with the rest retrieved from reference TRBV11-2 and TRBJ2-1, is EAGVAQSPRYKIIEKRQSVAFWCNPISGHATLYWYQQILGQGPKLLIQFQNNGVVDDSQLPKDRFSAERLKGVDSTLKIQPAKLEDSAVYLCASSFLQGPANEQFFGPGTRLTVL.

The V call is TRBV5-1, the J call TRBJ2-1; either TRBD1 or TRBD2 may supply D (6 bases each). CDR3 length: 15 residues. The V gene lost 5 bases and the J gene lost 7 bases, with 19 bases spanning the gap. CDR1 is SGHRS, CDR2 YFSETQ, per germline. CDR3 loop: CASRVSGAGKNEQFF. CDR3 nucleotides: TGCGCCAGCAGGGTGTCGGGGGCGGGTAAGAATGAGCAGTTCTTC.

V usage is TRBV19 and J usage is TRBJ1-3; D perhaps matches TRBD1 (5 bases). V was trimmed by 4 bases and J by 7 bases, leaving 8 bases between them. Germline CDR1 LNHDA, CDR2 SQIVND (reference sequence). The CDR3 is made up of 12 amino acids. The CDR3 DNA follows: TGTGCCAGTAGTACCTACAGGAACACCATATATTTT. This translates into CASSTYRNTIYF.

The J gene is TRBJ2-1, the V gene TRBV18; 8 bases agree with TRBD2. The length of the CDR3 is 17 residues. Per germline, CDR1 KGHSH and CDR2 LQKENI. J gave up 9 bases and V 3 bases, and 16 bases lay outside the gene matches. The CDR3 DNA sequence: TGTGCCAGCTCACCGATAGGGACTAGTCGAATTATCCCTGAGCAGTTCTTC. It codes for CASSPIGTSRIIPEQFF.

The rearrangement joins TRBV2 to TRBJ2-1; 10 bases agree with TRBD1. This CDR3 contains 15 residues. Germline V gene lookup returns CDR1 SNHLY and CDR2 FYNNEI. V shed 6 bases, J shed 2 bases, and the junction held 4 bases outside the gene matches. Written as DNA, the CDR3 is TGTGCCAGCAGGACCGGGACAGGGGCCTACAATGAGCAGTTCTTC. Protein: CASRTGTGAYNEQFF. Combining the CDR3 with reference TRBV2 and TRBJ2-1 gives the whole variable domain EPEVTQTPSHQVTQMGQEVILRCVPISNHLYFYWYRQILGQKVEFLVSFYNNEISEKSEIFDDQFSVERPDGSNFTLKIRSTKLEDSAMYFCASRTGTGAYNEQFFGPGTRLTVL.

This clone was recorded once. The CDR3 region has the DNA TGTGCCACCAGCTCTAGAGGGGGGGGAGAGGGCTACACCTTC. Its translation is CATSSRGGGEGYTF. This sequence joins TRBV15 and TRBJ1-2; D is perhaps TRBD1 (6 bases). The CDR3 totals 14 residues. The germline CDR1 and CDR2 sequences are LNHNV and YYDKDF (reference sequence). The V gene lost 5 bases and the J gene lost 8 bases, with 18 bases spanning the gap.

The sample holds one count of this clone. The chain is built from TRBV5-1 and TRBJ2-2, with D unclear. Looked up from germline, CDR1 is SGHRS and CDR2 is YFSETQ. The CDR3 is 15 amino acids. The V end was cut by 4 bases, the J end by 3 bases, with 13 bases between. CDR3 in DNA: TGCGCCAGCAGCCTGACCGGCCCGGACACCGGGGAGCTGTTTTTT. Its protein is CASSLTGPDTGELFF.

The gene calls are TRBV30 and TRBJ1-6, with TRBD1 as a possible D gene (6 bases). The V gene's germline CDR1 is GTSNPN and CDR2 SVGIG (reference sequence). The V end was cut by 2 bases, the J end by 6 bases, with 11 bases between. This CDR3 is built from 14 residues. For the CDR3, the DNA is TGTGCCTGGAGTTCAGGGGTGATTAATTCACCCCTCCACTTT. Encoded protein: CAWSSGVINSPLHF.

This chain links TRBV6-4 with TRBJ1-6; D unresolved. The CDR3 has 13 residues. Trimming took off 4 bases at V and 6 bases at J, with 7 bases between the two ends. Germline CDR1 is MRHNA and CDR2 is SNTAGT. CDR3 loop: CASSAGVNSPLHF. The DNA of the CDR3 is TGTGCCAGCAGTGCCGGGGTTAATTCACCCCTCCACTTT.

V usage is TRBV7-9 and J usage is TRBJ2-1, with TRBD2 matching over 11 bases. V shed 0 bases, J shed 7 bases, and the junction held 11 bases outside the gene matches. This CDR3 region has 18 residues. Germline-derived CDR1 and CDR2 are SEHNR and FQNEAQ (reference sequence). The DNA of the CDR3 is TGTGCCAGCAGCTTAGCGCGAACTAGCGGGAGTCTAGTGAATGAGCAGTTCTTC. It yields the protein CASSLARTSGSLVNEQFF.

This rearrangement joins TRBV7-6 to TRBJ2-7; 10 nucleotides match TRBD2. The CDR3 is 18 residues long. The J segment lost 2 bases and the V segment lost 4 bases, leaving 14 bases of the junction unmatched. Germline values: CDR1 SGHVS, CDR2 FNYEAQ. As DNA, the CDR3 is TGTGCCAGCAGCTGGGTTATAGCCGGGACTAGCGCTCCCTACGAGCAGTACTTC. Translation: CASSWVIAGTSAPYEQYF.

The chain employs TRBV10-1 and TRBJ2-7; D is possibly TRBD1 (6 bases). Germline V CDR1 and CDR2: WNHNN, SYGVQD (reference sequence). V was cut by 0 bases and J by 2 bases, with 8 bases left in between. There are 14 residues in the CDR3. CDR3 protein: CASSESQGTYEQYF. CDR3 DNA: TGCGCCAGCAGTGAGTCACAGGGTACCTACGAGCAGTACTTC.

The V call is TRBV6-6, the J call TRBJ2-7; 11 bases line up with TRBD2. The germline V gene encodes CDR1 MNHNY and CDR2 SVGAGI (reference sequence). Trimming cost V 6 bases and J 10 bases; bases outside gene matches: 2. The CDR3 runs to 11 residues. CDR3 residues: CASRTSGNQYF. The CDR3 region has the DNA TGTGCCAGCAGGACTAGCGGGAACCAGTACTTC.

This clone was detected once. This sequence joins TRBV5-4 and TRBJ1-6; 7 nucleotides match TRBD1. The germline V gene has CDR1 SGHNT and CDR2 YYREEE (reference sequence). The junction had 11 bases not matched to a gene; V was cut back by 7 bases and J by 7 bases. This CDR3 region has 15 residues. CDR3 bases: TGTGCCAGCGCCCGAGGGGGACAGCCCAATTCACCCCTCCACTTT. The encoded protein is CASARGGQPNSPLHF.

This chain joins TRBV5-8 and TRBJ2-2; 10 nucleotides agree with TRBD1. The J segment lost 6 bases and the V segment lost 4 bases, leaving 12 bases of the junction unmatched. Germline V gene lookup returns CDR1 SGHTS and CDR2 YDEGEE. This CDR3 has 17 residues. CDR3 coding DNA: TGTGCCAGCAGCCACCTACCGGGACAGGGGTGGGCCGGGGAGCTGTTTTTT. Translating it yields CASSHLPGQGWAGELFF.

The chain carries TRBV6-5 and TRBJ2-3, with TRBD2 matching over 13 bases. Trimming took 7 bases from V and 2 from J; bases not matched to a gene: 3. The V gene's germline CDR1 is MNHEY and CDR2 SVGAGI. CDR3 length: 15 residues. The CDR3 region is CASTGLAGDTDTQYF. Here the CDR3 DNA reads TGTGCCAGCACTGGACTAGCGGGAGACACAGATACGCAGTATTTT.

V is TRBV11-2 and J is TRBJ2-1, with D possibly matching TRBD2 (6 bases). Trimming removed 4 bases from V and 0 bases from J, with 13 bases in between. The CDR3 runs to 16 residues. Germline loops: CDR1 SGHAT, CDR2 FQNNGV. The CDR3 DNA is TGTGCCAGCAGCTCCATAGCGGTAAGCTCCTACAATGAGCAGTTCTTC. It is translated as CASSSIAVSSYNEQFF.

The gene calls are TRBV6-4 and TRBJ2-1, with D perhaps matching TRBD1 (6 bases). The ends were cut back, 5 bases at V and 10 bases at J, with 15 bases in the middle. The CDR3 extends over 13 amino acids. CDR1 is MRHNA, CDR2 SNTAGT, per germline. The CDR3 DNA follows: TGTGCCAGCAGTCGTACGACAGGCACCGAGCAGTTCTTC. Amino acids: CASSRTTGTEQFF.

The CDR3 region is CSAAPGPEAFF. The CDR3 DNA follows: TGCAGTGCCGCTCCCGGTCCTGAAGCTTTCTTT. The rearrangement links TRBV20-1 to TRBJ1-1; D gene ambiguous. The CDR3 has 11 amino acids. The germline V gene has CDR1 DFQATT and CDR2 SNEGSKA (reference sequence). Trimming cost V 6 bases and J 6 bases, with 11 bases left between them.

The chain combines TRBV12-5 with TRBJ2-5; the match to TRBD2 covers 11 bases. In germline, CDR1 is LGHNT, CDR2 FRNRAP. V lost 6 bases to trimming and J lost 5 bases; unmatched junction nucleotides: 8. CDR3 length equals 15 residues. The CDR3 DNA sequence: TGTGCTAGTGGGCCACTAGCGGGAGTATGGGAGACCCAGTACTTC. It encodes CASGPLAGVWETQYF.

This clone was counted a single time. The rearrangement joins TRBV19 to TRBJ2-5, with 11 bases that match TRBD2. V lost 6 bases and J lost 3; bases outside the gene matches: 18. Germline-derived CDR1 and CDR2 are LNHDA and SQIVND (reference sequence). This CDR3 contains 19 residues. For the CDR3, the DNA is TGTGCCAGTAGATTCGGACTAGCGGGTACAGCGACAAGAGAAGAGACCCAGTACTTC. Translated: CASRFGLAGTATREETQYF.

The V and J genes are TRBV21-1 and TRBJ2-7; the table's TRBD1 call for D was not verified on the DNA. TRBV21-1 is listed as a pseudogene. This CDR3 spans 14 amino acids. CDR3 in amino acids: CASSKRDRAYEQYF. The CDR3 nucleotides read TGTGCCAGCAGCAAACGGGACAGGGCCTACGAGCAGTACTTC.